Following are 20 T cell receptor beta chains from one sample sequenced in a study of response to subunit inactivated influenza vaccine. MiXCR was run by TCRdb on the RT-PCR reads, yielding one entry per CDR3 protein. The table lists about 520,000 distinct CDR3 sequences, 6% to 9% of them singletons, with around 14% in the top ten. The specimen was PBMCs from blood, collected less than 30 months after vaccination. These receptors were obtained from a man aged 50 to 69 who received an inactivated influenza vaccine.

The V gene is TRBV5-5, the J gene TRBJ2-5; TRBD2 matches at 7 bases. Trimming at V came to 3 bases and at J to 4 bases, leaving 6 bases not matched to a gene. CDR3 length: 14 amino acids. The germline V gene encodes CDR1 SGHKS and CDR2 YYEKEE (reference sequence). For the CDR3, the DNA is TGTGCCAGCAGCTGGGGGGGAATCGGAGAGACCCAGTACTTC. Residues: CASSWGGIGETQYF.

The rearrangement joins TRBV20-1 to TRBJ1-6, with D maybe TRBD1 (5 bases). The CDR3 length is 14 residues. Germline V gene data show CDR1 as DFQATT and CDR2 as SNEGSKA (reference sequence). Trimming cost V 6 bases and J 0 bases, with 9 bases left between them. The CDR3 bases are TGCAGTGCAACAGACAGCTCCTATAATTCACCCCTCCACTTT. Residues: CSATDSSYNSPLHF.

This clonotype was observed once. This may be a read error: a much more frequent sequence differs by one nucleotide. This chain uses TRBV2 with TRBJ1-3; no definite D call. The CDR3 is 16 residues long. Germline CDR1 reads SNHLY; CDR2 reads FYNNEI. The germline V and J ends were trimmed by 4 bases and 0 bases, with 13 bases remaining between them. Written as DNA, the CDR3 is TGTGCCAGCAGTGGATCTCACCCGATCTCTGGAAACACCATATATTTT. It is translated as CASSGSHPISGNTIYF.

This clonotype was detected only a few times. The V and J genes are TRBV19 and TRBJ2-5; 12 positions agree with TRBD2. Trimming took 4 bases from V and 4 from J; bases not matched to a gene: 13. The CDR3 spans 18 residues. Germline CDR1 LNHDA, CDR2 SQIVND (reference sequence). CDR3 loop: CASSSASSGGASRETQYF. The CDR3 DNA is TGTGCCAGTAGTAGTGCGTCTAGCGGGGGGGCAAGTAGAGAGACCCAGTACTTC. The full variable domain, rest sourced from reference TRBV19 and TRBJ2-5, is DGGITQSPKYLFRKEGQNVTLSCEQNLNHDAMYWYRQDPGQGLRLIYYSQIVNDFQKGDIAEGYSVSREKKESFPLTVTSAQKNPTAFYLCASSSASSGGASRETQYFGPGTRLLVL.

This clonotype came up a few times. CDR3 in amino acids: CASSHLVDAVGDTGELFF. The CDR3 DNA follows: TGTGCCAGCAGTCACCTCGTGGACGCGGTAGGGGACACCGGGGAGCTGTTTTTT. The chain recombines TRBV6-2 or TRBV6-3 with TRBJ2-2; D is perhaps TRBD1 (5 bases). Germline values: CDR1 MNHEY, CDR2 SVGEGT. The CDR3 covers 18 residues. Trimming removed 5 bases at V and 3 bases at J, with 22 bases between.

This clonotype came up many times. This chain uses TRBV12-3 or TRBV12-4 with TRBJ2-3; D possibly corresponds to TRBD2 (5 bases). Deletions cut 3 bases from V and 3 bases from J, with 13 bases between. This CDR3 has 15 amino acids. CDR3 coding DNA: TGTGCCAGCAGTTTTTCCTCTGACTATACAGATACGCAGTATTTT. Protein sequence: CASSFSSDYTDTQYF.

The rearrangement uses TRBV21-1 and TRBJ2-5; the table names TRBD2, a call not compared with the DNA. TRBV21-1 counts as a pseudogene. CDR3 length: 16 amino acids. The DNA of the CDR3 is TGTGCCAGCAGCACAAAACTAGCAGAACCCCAAGAGACCCAGTACTTC. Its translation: CASSTKLAEPQETQYF.

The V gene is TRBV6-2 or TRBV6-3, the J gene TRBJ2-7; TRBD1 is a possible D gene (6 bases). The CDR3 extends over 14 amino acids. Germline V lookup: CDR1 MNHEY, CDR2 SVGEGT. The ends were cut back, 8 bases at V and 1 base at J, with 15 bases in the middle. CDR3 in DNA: TGTGCCAGCTGGGGCGGACAGACGTCCTACGAGCAGTACTTC. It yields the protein CASWGGQTSYEQYF.

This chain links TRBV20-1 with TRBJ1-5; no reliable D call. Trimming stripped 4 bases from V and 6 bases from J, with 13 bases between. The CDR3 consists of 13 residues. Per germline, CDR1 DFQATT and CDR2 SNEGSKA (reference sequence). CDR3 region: CSANQRVTQPQHF. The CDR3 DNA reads TGCAGTGCTAATCAACGGGTCACTCAGCCCCAGCATTTT.

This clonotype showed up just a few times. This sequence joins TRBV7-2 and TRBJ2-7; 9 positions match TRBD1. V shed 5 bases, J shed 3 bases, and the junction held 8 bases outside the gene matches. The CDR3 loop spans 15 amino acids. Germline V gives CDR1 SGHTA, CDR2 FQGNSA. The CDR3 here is CASSLDGTGLYEQYF. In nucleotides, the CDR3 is TGTGCCAGCAGCCTCGACGGGACAGGGCTCTACGAGCAGTACTTC.

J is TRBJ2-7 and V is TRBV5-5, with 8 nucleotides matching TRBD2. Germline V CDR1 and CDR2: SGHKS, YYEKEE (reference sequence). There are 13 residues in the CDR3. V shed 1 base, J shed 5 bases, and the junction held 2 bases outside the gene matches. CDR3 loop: CASSLIAGNEQYF. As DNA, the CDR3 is TGTGCCAGCAGCTTGATAGCGGGGAACGAGCAGTACTTC. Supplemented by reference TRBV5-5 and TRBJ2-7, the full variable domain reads DAGVTQSPTHLIKTRGQQVTLRCSPISGHKSVSWYQQVLGQGPQFIFQYYEKEERGRGNFPDRFSARQFPNYSSELNVNALLLGDSALYLCASSLIAGNEQYFGPGTRLTVT.

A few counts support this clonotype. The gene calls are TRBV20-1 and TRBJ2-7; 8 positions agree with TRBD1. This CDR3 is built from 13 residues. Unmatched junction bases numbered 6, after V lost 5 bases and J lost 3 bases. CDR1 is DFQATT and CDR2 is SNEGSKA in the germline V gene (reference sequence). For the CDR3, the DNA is TGCAGTGCTGAGAACGACAGGGGCTACGAGCAGTACTTC. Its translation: CSAENDRGYEQYF.

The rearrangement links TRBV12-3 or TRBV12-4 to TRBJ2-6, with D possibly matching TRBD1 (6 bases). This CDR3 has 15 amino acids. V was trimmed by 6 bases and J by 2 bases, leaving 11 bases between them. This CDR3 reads CASRPSGAGANVLTF. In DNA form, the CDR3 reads TGTGCCAGCAGACCTTCAGGGGCTGGGGCCAACGTCCTGACTTTC.

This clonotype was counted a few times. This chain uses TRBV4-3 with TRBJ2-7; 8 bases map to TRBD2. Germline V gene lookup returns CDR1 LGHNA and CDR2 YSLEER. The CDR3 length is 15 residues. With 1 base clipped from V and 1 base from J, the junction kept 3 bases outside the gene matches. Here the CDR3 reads CASSQGASGSYEQYF. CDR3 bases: TGCGCCAGCAGCCAAGGGGCTAGCGGGTCCTACGAGCAGTACTTC.

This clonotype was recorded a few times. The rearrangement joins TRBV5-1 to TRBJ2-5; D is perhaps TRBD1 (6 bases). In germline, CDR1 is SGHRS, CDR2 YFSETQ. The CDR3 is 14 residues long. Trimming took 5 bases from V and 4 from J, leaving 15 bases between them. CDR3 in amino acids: CASRPGTSAETQYF. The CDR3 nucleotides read TGCGCCAGCAGACCAGGGACATCGGCAGAGACCCAGTACTTC.

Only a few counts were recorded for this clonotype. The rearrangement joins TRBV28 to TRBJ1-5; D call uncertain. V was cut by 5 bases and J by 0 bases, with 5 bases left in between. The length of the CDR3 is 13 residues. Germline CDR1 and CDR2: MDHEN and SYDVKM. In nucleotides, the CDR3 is TGTGCCAGCAGTGACGATAGCAATCAGCCCCAGCATTTT. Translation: CASSDDSNQPQHF.

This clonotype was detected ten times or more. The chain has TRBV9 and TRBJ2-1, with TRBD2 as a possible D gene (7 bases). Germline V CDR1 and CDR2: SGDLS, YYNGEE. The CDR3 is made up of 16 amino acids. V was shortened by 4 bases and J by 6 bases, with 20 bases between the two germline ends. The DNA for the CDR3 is TGTGCCAGCAGCAAATCGGGGGGCAGGGAGACCAATGAGCAGTTCTTC. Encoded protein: CASSKSGGRETNEQFF.

The CDR3 protein is CSARGPGTRGEQYF. The CDR3 nucleotides read TGCAGTGCTAGAGGCCCCGGCACTAGGGGCGAGCAGTACTTC. V gene TRBV20-1 combines with J gene TRBJ2-7, with D perhaps being TRBD1 or TRBD2 (5 bases each). V shed 1 base and J shed 6 bases, with 16 bases lying between them. Germline V gives CDR1 DFQATT, CDR2 SNEGSKA (reference sequence). The CDR3 sequence is 14 residues long.

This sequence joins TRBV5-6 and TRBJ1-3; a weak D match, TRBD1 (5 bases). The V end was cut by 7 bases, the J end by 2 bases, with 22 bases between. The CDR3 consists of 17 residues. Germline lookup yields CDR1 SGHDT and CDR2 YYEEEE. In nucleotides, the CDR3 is TGTGCCAGCGGCCTGGGGCTCCGCGGCAGGACTGGAAACACCATATATTTT. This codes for CASGLGLRGRTGNTIYF.

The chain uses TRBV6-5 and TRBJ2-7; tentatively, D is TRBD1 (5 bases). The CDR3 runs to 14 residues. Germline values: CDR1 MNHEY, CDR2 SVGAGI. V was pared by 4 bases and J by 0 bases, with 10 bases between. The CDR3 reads CASSWTSDSYEQYF. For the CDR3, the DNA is TGTGCCAGCAGTTGGACAAGTGACTCCTACGAGCAGTACTTC.